Shown below are 31 T cell receptor beta chains from a single sample sequenced in a study of Graves' ophthalmopathy and Graves' hyperthyroidism. TCR beta CDR3 regions were amplified from RNA transcripts. Second-round multiplex PCR came after first-round RT-PCR with HTBI primers. One entry per CDR3 protein, called by TCRdb with MiXCR from the multiplex PCR reads. Here the sample spans around 1,000,000 distinct CDR3 sequences, roughly two fifths being singletons. The sample comprised peripheral blood or thyroid tissue (not recorded which). All receptors come from an adult man with Graves' hyperthyroidism.

This clonotype occurred a few times. The chain joins TRBV7-2 to TRBJ2-5; no definite D call. CDR3 length: 15 residues. With 0 bases removed from V and 4 bases from J, the gap between germline ends came to 12 bases. Per germline, CDR1 SGHTA and CDR2 FQGNSA. The CDR3 here is CASSLAGNGGETQYF. The DNA for the CDR3 is TGTGCCAGCAGCTTAGCTGGGAACGGCGGAGAGACCCAGTACTTC.

This clonotype was detected only a few times. Because the CDR3 is missing its conserved closing phenylalanine or tryptophan, this is likely a read error. The rearrangement links TRBV20-1 to TRBJ2-7, with D possibly TRBD1 on 5 matching bases. This CDR3 is 13 amino acids long. Trimming removed 6 bases at V and 3 bases at J, with 15 bases between. The germline gives CDR1 DFQATT, CDR2 SNEGSKA (reference sequence). In DNA, the CDR3 is TGCAGTGCCTTTGGGGCTAGTCTCTACGAGCAGTACCTC. Translated: CSAFGASLYEQYL.

The V call is TRBV5-1, the J call TRBJ2-7; D may be TRBD2 (7 bases). The CDR3 has 15 residues. The V end lost 0 bases, the J end lost 6 bases, and 16 bases lay between the germline ends. Germline V lookup: CDR1 SGHRS, CDR2 YFSETQ. CDR3 nucleotides: TGCGCCAGCAGCTTGGGCGGGGGCCCTCCTGGCGAGCAGTACTTC. Translation gives CASSLGGGPPGEQYF.

This clonotype has at least ten counts. The chain uses TRBV7-9 and TRBJ1-2, with no clear D. CDR1 is SEHNR, CDR2 FQNEAQ, per germline (reference sequence). The CDR3 runs 12 residues. V was clipped by 1 base and J by 4 bases, with 4 bases between them. CDR3 loop: CASSLDSYGYTF. CDR3 DNA: TGTGCCAGCAGCTTAGACAGCTATGGCTACACCTTC.

This clonotype was found many times. The chain combines TRBV20-1 with TRBJ1-1, with D perhaps TRBD1 (5 bases). V shed 6 bases and J shed 2 bases, with 16 bases lying between them. Germline V gene sequence: CDR1 DFQATT, CDR2 SNEGSKA (reference sequence). This CDR3 region has 14 residues. As DNA, the CDR3 is TGCAGTGCCCCCGGGGCCAGCGTAAACACTGAAGCTTTCTTT. It yields the protein CSAPGASVNTEAFF.

At least ten counts were recorded for this clonotype. CDR3 nucleotide sequence: TGTGCCAGCAGCTATACCCGGAACAGCGGAGCTTTCTTT. Its translation is CASSYTRNSGAFF. The chain joins TRBV5-6 to TRBJ1-1; D gene unclear. V lost 3 bases and J 10 bases, leaving 16 bases between the germline ends. CDR3 length: 13 amino acids. Germline V lookup: CDR1 SGHDT, CDR2 YYEEEE.

There are a few counts of this clonotype. The genes are TRBV27 and TRBJ1-2, with 7 bases lining up with TRBD1. Germline V gives CDR1 MNHEY, CDR2 SMNVEV (reference sequence). The V segment lost 4 bases and the J segment 0 bases; nucleotides outside the gene matches: 5. This CDR3 is 15 amino acids long. The CDR3 here is CASSSLGQPNYGYTF. CDR3 nucleotides: TGTGCCAGCAGTTCTCTGGGACAGCCTAACTATGGCTACACCTTC.

A note on this clonotype: It is unclear where the CDR3 begins or ends on the DNA, so no DNA is shown, and the CDR3 is as TCRdb lists it. The chain employs TRBV20-1 and TRBJ1-5; the D call in the table, TRBD1, was not verified against the DNA. 21 amino acids form the CDR3, both terminal residues included. The V gene's germline CDR1 is DFQATT and CDR2 SNEGSKA (reference sequence). CDR3 amino acids: CSAVSLSGGRLLMATPSVQHF.

The genes are TRBV24-1 and TRBJ1-4, with 7 bases lining up with TRBD1. The CDR3 has 14 amino acids. Germline CDR1 is KGHDR and CDR2 is SFDVKD. After removal of 1 base from V and 8 bases from J, the junction contained 3 bases not matched to a gene. The CDR3 spells CATSDFGRGEKLFF. The CDR3 DNA sequence: TGTGCCACCAGTGATTTCGGCAGGGGGGAAAAACTGTTTTTT.

With regard to this clonotype: Being one base from a much bigger clone, this may be a read error. V usage is TRBV12-3 or TRBV12-4 and J usage is TRBJ1-1; 7 bases map to TRBD1. This CDR3 spans 12 amino acids. The DNA for the CDR3 is TGTGCCAGCAGTCCTCGACAGGGCGAAGCTTCCTTT. It translates to CASSPRQGEASF.

The CDR3 DNA follows: TGTGCCAGCAGCGTAGCTTCTTTGGTATGGAGCGGGAGGGCCTCCGATACGCAGTATTTT. Amino acids: CASSVASLVWSGRASDTQYF. V gene TRBV9 combines with J gene TRBJ2-3; 10 positions match TRBD2. CDR1 and CDR2 from the germline V gene are SGDLS and YYNGEE. The ends lost 0 bases at V and 6 bases at J; junction bases unmatched: 19. The CDR3 covers 20 residues.

This clonotype was observed many times. The rearrangement uses TRBV11-2 and TRBJ2-5; 10 bases match TRBD2. CDR1 SGHAT and CDR2 FQNNGV come from the germline V gene. This CDR3 spans 18 amino acids. Trimming took 3 bases from V and 6 from J; bases not matched to a gene: 16. CDR3 amino acids: CASSLGHGSGGHRKTQYF. The CDR3 bases are TGTGCCAGCAGCTTGGGGCACGGTAGCGGGGGGCATAGAAAGACCCAGTACTTC.

The chain has TRBV20-1 and TRBJ1-5; tentatively, D is TRBD1 (6 bases). Trimming took off 5 bases at V and 4 bases at J, with 24 bases between the two ends. This CDR3 has 17 residues. Germline values: CDR1 DFQATT, CDR2 SNEGSKA (reference sequence). The CDR3 region has the DNA TGCAGTGCTGGGGGCGAGAGGGGGGTACGACGGAATCAGCCCCAGCATTTT. Translation gives CSAGGERGVRRNQPQHF.

The chain links TRBV9 to TRBJ2-3; TRBD1 matches at 9 bases. CDR3 length equals 15 residues. Germline V gives CDR1 SGDLS, CDR2 YYNGEE. V lost 3 bases to trimming and J lost 3 bases; unmatched junction nucleotides: 5. CDR3 sequence reads: CASSERDRETDTQYF. In DNA form, the CDR3 reads TGTGCCAGCAGCGAGCGGGACAGGGAAACAGATACGCAGTATTTT.

Many counts were recorded for this clonotype. V is TRBV20-1 and J is TRBJ2-7; 9 bases map to TRBD1. With V trimmed by 5 bases and J by 5 bases, 4 bases remained unmatched. From germline, CDR1 is DFQATT and CDR2 SNEGSKA (reference sequence). This CDR3 has 12 residues. CDR3 nucleotide sequence: TGCAGTGCTGGGGACAGGGACGACGAGCAGTACTTC. Its protein is CSAGDRDDEQYF.

This clonotype was detected ten times or more. This rearrangement joins TRBV19 to TRBJ1-6; TRBD1 aligns across 9 bases. The ends lost 5 bases at V and 7 bases at J; junction bases unmatched: 9. This CDR3 spans 16 amino acids. Germline V gene lookup returns CDR1 LNHDA and CDR2 SQIVND (reference sequence). The CDR3 nucleotides are TGTGCCAGTAGTGTTTTACAGGGGGCGCGAAATTCACCCCTCCACTTT. Its protein product is CASSVLQGARNSPLHF.

This chain uses TRBV6-5 with TRBJ1-6, with D perhaps matching TRBD1 (6 bases). Germline V gives CDR1 MNHEY, CDR2 SVGAGI. The CDR3 consists of 13 residues. V was shortened by 6 bases and J by 8 bases, with 11 bases between the two germline ends. The CDR3 region is CASSWEGDSPLHF. The CDR3, as DNA: TGTGCCAGCAGCTGGGAGGGGGATTCACCCCTCCACTTT.

CDR3 DNA sequence: TGTGCCAGCAGCGCCACAGGGGACTTCGGCAATCAGCCCCAGCATTTT. It specifies CASSATGDFGNQPQHF. This sequence joins TRBV9 and TRBJ1-5; 7 positions match TRBD1. CDR1 and CDR2 from the germline V gene are SGDLS and YYNGEE. CDR3 length: 16 amino acids. Trimming took 3 bases from V and 2 from J; bases not matched to a gene: 8.

This sequence joins TRBV7-4 and TRBJ2-7, with D possibly matching TRBD1 (8 bases). The CDR3 is 15 residues long. The ends were cut back, 6 bases at V and 5 bases at J, with 20 bases in the middle. Looked up from germline, CDR1 is SGHVT and CDR2 is SQSDAQ. The CDR3 spells CASSFFRTGGDEQYF. The CDR3 DNA reads TGTGCCAGCAGTTTCTTCCGTACAGGGGGGGACGAGCAGTACTTC.

The table lists this clonotype with many counts. The V and J genes are TRBV2 and TRBJ1-5, with TRBD1 as a possible D gene (5 bases). This CDR3 spans 15 amino acids. V dropped 6 bases and J dropped 0 bases, with 12 bases sitting between them. CDR1 is SNHLY and CDR2 is FYNNEI in the germline V gene. The CDR3 sequence: CASRENRNSNQPQHF. The CDR3 bases are TGTGCCAGCAGGGAGAACAGGAATAGCAATCAGCCCCAGCATTTT.

The chain employs TRBV4-1 and TRBJ1-5, with D unclear. CDR3 length: 15 amino acids. Trimming removed 1 base from V and 5 bases from J, with 12 bases in between. Germline assignment: CDR1 MGHRA and CDR2 YSYEKL. The CDR3 nucleotides are TGCGCCAGCAGCCAAGTCGATCGGGTTCATCAGCCCCAGCATTTT. It specifies CASSQVDRVHQPQHF.

This clonotype was counted at least ten times. The chain recombines TRBV20-1 with TRBJ1-2, with D tentatively TRBD1 (5 bases). CDR1 is DFQATT, CDR2 SNEGSKA, per germline (reference sequence). V gave up 5 bases and J gave up 0 bases, with 7 bases separating them. This CDR3 has 12 residues. The CDR3 loop is CSAPTANYGYTF. The CDR3 DNA reads TGCAGTGCTCCGACAGCTAACTATGGCTACACCTTC.

The gene calls are TRBV2 and TRBJ1-5, with D unresolved. V lost 5 bases, J lost 3 bases, and 14 bases lay in between. Germline CDR1 reads SNHLY; CDR2 reads FYNNEI. The CDR3 has 15 amino acids. The CDR3 region has the DNA TGTGCCAGCAGTACCCGGGCGGACCTCAATCAGCCCCAGCATTTT. Its protein is CASSTRADLNQPQHF.

This clonotype has a handful of counts. The rearrangement links TRBV25-1 to TRBJ1-2; no reliable D call. CDR1 is MGHDK, CDR2 SYGVNS, per germline. This CDR3 comprises 13 residues. Deletions cut 5 bases from V and 3 bases from J, with 10 bases between. CDR3 sequence: CASSFENYYGYTF. The CDR3 nucleotides read TGTGCCAGCAGTTTTGAGAACTACTATGGCTACACCTTC.

With regard to this clonotype: It is likely a read error, because the conserved phenylalanine at the end of the CDR3 is missing. This rearrangement joins TRBV2 to TRBJ2-5; D call uncertain. The CDR3 totals 15 residues. From germline, CDR1 is SNHLY and CDR2 FYNNEI. V shed 5 bases and J shed 1 base, with 14 bases lying between them. The CDR3 coding sequence is TGTGCCAGCAGTTCTCGGATCCTAAGCCAAGAGACCCAGTACCTC. This codes for CASSSRILSQETQYL.

In the case of this clonotype: A read error may produce the germline difference seen at one junction end. V usage is TRBV10-3 and J usage is TRBJ2-7; 7 bases agree with TRBD2. Germline V gives CDR1 ENHRY, CDR2 SYGVKD. The CDR3 length is 17 residues. Here the CDR3 DNA reads TGTGCCAGCAGTTACTCCGGGGCTAGCGGAATGATCTACGAGCAGTACTTC. It specifies CASSYSGASGMIYEQYF.

This clonotype was recorded a few times. The J gene is TRBJ1-2, the V gene TRBV5-1, with 8 positions matching TRBD1. Germline V gene data show CDR1 as SGHRS and CDR2 as YFSETQ. Unmatched junction bases numbered 14, after V lost 4 bases and J lost 6 bases. The CDR3 consists of 16 residues. CDR3 region: CASSLPTSETGDGYTF. Written as DNA, the CDR3 is TGCGCCAGCAGCCTACCGACTTCAGAGACAGGGGATGGCTACACCTTC.

This sequence joins TRBV7-4 and TRBJ1-2, with D possibly being TRBD1 (6 bases). There are 16 residues in the CDR3. CDR1 and CDR2 (germline): SGHVT, SQSDAQ. V was shortened by 5 bases and J by 8 bases, with 24 bases between the two germline ends. CDR3 DNA: TGTGCCAGCAGCCTGGGCTCCGAGGGGGATACTATGGGCTACACCTTC. Translating gives CASSLGSEGDTMGYTF.

This clonotype was observed at least ten times. The J gene is TRBJ2-3, the V gene TRBV29-1; D is perhaps TRBD2 (6 bases). This CDR3 region has 14 residues. V lost 4 bases and J 0 bases, leaving 11 bases between the germline ends. Germline-derived CDR1 and CDR2 are SQVTM and ANQGSEA. The CDR3 reads CSVVSSGSTDTQYF. In DNA form, the CDR3 reads TGCAGCGTTGTGTCGAGCGGGAGCACAGATACGCAGTATTTT.

This rearrangement joins TRBV27 to TRBJ2-7; D is ambiguous. V dropped 2 bases and J dropped 3 bases, with 8 bases sitting between them. The germline V gene has CDR1 MNHEY and CDR2 SMNVEV (reference sequence). The CDR3 has 13 residues. The CDR3 bases are TGTGCCAGCAGTTTAATCGGAAGCTACGAGCAGTACTTC. It translates to CASSLIGSYEQYF.

The rearrangement joins TRBV19 to TRBJ1-4; TRBD1 agrees at 9 bases. This CDR3 contains 15 residues. The germline CDR1 and CDR2 sequences are LNHDA and SQIVND (reference sequence). Germline trimming cut 3 bases from V and 9 bases from J; bases unmatched to any gene: 8. In DNA, the CDR3 is TGTGCCAGTAGTATTGGGACAGGGTATGATCAAAAACTGTTTTTT. Translating it yields CASSIGTGYDQKLFF. Using reference TRBV19 and TRBJ1-4 for the parts outside the CDR3, the full variable domain is DGGITQSPKYLFRKEGQNVTLSCEQNLNHDAMYWYRQDPGQGLRLIYYSQIVNDFQKGDIAEGYSVSREKKESFPLTVTSAQKNPTAFYLCASSIGTGYDQKLFFGSGTQLSVL.